This T cell receptor beta chain was sequenced in a study of OX40 agonist ivuxolimab in advanced cancers. As for the study in general: The study reported partial responses in three patients: one hepatocellular carcinoma, two cutaneous melanoma.

As to this clone: Its antigen remains unidentified.

Whole-study results and caveats: Within 6 weeks, CD4+ and CD8+ blood T cells expanded clonally at 0.1 to 3.0 mg/kg. The authors did not determine the antigen specificity of the expanded peripheral T cells. Average numbers of expanded clones were greater in CD8+ T cells than in CD4+.

CDR1 is SGHNT and CDR2 is YYREEE in the germline V gene (reference sequence). CDR3 length: 14 residues. Trimming at V came to 0 bases and at J to 4 bases, leaving 3 bases not matched to a gene. Profiling relied on immunoSEQ multiplex PCR, and the TCRdb table lists in-frame clones only, not all of them. The sample yields about 120,000 clones, around 93% seen once. This receptor was identified in an adult with an advanced solid tumor such as melanoma, head and neck, liver or kidney cancer. The sample consisted of CD4+ or CD8+ T cells sorted from blood, taken in a trial of the OX40 agonist ivuxolimab. The chain has TRBV5-4 and TRBJ1-2; TRBD1 matches at 7 bases. The CDR3 protein is CASSLAGTAYGYTF. The CDR3 nucleotides are TGTGCCAGCAGCTTGGCCGGGACAGCCTATGGCTACACCTTC.